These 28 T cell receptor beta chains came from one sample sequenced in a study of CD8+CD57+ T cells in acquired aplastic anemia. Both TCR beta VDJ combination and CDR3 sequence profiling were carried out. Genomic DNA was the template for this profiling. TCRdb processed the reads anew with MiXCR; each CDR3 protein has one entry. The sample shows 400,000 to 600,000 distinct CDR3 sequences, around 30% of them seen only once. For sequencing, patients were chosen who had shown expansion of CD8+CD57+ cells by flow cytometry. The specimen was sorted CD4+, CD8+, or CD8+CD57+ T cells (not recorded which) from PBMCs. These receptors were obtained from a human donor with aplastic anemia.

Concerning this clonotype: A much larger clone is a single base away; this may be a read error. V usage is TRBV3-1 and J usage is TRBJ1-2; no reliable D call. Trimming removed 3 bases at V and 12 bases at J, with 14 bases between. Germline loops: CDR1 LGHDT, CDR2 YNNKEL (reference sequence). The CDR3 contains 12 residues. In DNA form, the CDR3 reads TGTGCCAGCAGCCAGGAGCTAGCGGGCCACACCTTC. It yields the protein CASSQELAGHTF.

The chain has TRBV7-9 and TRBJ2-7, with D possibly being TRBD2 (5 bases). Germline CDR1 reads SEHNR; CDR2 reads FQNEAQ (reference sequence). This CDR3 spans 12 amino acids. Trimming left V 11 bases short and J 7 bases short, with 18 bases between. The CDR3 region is CAGWRALREQYF. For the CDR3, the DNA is TGTGCCGGGTGGCGGGCCCTTCGGGAGCAGTACTTC. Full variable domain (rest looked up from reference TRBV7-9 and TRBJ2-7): DTGVSQNPRHKITKRGQNVTFRCDPISEHNRLYWYRQTLGQGPEFLTYFQNEAQLEKSRLLSDRFSAERPKGSFSTLEIQRTEQGDSAMYLCAGWRALREQYFGPGTRLTVT.

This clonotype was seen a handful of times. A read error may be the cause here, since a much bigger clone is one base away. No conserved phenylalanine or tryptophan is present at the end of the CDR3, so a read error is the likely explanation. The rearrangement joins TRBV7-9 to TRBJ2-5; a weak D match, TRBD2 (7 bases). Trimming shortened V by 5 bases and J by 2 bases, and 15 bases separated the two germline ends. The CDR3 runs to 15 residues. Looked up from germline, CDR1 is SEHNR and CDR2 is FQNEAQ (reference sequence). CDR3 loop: CASSRKGEGQETQYL. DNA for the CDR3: TGTGCCAGCAGCCGGAAGGGGGAGGGACAAGAGACCCAGTACCTC.

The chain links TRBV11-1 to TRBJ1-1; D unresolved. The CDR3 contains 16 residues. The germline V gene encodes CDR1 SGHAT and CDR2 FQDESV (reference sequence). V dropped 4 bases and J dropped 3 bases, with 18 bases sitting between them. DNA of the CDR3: TGTGCCAGCAGCTATGGTATCCGCGCAGGACACACTGAAGCTTTCTTT. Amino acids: CASSYGIRAGHTEAFF.

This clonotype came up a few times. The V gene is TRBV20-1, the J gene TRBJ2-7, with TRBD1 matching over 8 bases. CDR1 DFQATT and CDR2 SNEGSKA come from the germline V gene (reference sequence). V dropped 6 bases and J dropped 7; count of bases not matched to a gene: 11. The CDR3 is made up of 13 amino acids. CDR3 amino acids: CSAVGQAIREQYF. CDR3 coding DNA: TGCAGTGCCGTGGGACAGGCTATCAGGGAGCAGTACTTC.

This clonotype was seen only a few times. CDR3 bases: TGTGCCAGTAGCAGGGCCGGGAGTCCCGGGGGGCCCCAGCATTTT. Protein product: CASSRAGSPGGPQHF. This sequence joins TRBV19 and TRBJ1-5; TRBD1 is a possible D gene (5 bases). Per germline, CDR1 LNHDA and CDR2 SQIVND (reference sequence). The CDR3 length is 15 residues. Deletions cut 6 bases from V and 9 bases from J, with 21 bases between.

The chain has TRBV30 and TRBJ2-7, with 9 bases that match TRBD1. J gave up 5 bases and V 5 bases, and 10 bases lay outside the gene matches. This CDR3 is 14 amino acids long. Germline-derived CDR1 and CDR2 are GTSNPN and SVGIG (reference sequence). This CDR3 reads CAWAPGQGGNEQYF. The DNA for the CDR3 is TGTGCCTGGGCTCCGGGACAGGGAGGGAACGAGCAGTACTTC. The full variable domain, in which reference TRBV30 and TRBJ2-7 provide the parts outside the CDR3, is SQTIHQWPATLVQPVGSPLSLECTVEGTSNPNLYWYRQAAGRGLQLLFYSVGIGQISSEVPQNLSASRPQDRQFILSSKKLLLSDSGFYLCAWAPGQGGNEQYFGPGTRLTVT.

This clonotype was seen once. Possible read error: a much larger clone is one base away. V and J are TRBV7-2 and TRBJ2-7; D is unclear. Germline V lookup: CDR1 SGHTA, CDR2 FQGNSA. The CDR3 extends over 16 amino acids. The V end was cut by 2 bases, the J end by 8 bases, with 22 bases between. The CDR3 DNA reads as TGTGCCAGCAGCTTATACGATCGGCCCGGGCTAGGCCAGCAGTACTTC. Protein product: CASSLYDRPGLGQQYF.

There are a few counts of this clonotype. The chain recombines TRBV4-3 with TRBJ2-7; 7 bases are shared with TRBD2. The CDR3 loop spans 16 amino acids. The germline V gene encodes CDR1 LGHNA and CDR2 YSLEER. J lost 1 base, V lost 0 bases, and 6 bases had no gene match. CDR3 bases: TGCGCCAGCAGCCAAGATGGGAGGGCATTATCCTACGAGCAGTACTTC. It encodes CASSQDGRALSYEQYF.

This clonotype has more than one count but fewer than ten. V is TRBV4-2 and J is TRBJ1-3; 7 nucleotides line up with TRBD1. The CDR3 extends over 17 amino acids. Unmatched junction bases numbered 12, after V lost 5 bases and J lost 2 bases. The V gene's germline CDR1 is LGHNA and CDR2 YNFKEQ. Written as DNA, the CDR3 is TGTGCCAGCAGCAGGGGGAGAGACAGGGACGCTGGAAACACCATATATTTT. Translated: CASSRGRDRDAGNTIYF.

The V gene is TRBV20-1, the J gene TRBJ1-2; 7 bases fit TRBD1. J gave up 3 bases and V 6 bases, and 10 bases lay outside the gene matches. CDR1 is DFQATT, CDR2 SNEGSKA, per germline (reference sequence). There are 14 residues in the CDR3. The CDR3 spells CSASSLGQDYGYTF. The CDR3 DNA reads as TGCAGTGCCAGCTCACTAGGACAGGACTATGGCTACACCTTC.

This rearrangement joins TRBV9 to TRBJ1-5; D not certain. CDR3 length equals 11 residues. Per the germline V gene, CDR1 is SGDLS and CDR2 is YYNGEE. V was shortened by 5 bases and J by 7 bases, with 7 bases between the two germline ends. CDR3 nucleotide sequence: TGTGCCAGCAGTGTTGGGCAGCCCCAGCATTTT. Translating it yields CASSVGQPQHF.

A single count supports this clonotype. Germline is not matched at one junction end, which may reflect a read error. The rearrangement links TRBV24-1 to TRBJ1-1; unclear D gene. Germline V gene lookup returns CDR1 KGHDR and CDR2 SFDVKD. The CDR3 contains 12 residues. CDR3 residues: CATSDGYTEAFF. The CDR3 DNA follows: TGTGCCACCAGTGATGGGTACACAGAAGCTTTCTTT.

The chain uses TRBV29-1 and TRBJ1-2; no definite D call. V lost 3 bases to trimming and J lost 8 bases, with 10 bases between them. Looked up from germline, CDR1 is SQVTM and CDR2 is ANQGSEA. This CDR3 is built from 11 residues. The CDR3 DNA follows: TGCAGCGTTGAGAAAGGTGTCGGCTACACCTTC. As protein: CSVEKGVGYTF.

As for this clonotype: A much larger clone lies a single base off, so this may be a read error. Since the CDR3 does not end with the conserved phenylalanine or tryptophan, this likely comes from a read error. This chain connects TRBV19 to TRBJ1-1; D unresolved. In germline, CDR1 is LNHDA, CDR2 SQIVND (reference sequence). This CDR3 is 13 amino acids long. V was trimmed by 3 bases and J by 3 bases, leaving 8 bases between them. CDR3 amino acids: CASSITDYTEAFS. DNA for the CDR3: TGTGCCAGTAGTATCACAGACTACACTGAAGCTTTCTCT.

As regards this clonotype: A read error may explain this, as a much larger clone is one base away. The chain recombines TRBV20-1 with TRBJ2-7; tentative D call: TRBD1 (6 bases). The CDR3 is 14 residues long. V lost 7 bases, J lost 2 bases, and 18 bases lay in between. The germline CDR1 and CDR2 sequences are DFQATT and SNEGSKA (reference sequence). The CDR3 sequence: CSVHPGQTTYEQYF. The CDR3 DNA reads TGCAGTGTTCACCCGGGACAAACAACCTACGAGCAGTACTTC.

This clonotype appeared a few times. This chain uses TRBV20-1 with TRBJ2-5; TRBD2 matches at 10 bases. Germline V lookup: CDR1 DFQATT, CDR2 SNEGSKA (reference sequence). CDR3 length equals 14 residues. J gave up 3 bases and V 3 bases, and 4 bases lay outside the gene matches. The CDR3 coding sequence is TGCAGTGCTAGTAGGCTAGCGGGGGAAGAGACCCAGTACTTC. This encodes CSASRLAGEETQYF.

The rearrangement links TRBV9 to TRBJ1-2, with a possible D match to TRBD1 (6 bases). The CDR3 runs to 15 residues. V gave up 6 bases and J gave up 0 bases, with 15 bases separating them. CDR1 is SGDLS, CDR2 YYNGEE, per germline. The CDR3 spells CASTRRGDTNYGYTF. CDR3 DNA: TGTGCCAGCACCCGTAGGGGGGATACTAACTATGGCTACACCTTC.

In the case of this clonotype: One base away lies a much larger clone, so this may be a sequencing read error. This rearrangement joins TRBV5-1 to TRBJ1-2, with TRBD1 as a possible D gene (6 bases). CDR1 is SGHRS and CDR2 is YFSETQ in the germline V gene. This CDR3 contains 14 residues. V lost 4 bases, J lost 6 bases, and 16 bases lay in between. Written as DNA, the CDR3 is TGCGCCAGCAGCCAGGACAGCCAATTTCATGGCTACACCTTC. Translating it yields CASSQDSQFHGYTF.

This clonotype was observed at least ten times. CDR3: CAISREAGGQTNTGELFF. Written as DNA, the CDR3 is TGTGCCATCAGTCGAGAGGCCGGGGGGCAAACGAACACCGGGGAGCTGTTTTTT. This chain joins TRBV10-3 and TRBJ2-2; possibly TRBD2 for D (7 bases). CDR1 and CDR2 from the germline V gene are ENHRY and SYGVKD. V lost 5 bases to trimming and J lost 0 bases, with 19 bases between them. The CDR3 totals 18 residues.

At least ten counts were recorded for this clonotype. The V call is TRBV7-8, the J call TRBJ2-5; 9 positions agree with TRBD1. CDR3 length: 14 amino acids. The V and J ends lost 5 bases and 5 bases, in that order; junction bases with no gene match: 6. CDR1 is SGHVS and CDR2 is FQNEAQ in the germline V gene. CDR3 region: CASSGRTGVETQYF. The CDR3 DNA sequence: TGTGCCAGCAGCGGGAGGACAGGGGTCGAGACCCAGTACTTC. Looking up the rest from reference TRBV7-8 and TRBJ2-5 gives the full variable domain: GAGVSQSPRYKVAKRGQDVALRCDPISGHVSLFWYQQALGQGPEFLTYFQNEAQLDKSGLPSDRFFAERPEGSVSTLKIQRTQQEDSAVYLCASSGRTGVETQYFGPGTRLLVL.

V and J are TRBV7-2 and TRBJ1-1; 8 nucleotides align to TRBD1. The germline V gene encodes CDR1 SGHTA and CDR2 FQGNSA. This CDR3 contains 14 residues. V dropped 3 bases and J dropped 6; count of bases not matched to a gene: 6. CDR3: CASSFGQGTPEAFF. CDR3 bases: TGTGCCAGCAGCTTCGGACAGGGAACCCCTGAAGCTTTCTTT.

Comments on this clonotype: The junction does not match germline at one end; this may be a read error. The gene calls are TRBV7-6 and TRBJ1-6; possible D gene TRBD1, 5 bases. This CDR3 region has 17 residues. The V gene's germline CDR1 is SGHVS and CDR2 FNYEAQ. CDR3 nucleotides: TGTGCCTGCAGCGTTAGTCAGGGAAGCACCTATAATTCGCCCCTCCACTTT. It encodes CACSVSQGSTYNSPLHF.

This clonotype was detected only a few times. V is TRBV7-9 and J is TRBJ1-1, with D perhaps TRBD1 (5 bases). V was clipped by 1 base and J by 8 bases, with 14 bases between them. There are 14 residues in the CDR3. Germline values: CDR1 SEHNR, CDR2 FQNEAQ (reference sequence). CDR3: CASSLGGGVSEAFF. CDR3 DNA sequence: TGTGCCAGCAGCTTAGGGGGAGGGGTCTCGGAAGCTTTCTTT.

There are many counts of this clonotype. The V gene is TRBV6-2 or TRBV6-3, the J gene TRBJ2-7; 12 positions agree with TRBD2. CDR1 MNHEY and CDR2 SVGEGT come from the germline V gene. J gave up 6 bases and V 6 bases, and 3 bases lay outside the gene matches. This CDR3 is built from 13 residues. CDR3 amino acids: CASRASGRGEQYF. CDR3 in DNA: TGTGCCAGCAGGGCTAGCGGGAGGGGCGAGCAGTACTTC.

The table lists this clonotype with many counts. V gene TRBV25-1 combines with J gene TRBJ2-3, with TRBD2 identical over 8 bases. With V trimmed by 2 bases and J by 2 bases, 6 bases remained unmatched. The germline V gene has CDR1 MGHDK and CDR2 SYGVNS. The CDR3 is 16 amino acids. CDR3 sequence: CASSEGLAGITDTQYF. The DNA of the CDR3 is TGTGCCAGCAGTGAAGGGCTAGCGGGTATCACAGATACGCAGTATTTT.

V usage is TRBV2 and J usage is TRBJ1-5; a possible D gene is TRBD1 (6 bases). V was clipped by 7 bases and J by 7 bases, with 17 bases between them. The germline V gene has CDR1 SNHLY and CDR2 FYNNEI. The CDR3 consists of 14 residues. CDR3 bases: TGTGCCAGCACCACTGGCAGGGGAGTCCAGCCCCAGCATTTT. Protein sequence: CASTTGRGVQPQHF.

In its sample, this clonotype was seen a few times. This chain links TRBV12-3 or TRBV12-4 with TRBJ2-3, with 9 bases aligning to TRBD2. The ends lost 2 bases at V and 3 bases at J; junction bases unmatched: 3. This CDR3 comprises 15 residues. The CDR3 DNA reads TGTGCCAGCAGTTTAACGCTAGCGGGGACAGATACGCAGTATTTT. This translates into CASSLTLAGTDTQYF.